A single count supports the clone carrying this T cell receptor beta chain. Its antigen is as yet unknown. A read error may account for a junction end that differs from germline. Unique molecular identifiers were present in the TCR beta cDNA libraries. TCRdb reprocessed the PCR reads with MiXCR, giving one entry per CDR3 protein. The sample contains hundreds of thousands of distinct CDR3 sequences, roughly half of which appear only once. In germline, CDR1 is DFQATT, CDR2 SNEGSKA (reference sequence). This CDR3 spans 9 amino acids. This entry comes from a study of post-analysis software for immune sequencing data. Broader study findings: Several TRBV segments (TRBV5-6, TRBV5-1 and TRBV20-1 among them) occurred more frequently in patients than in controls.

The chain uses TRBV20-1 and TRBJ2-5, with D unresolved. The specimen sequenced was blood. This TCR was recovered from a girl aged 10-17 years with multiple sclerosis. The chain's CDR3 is CSAPEAQYF. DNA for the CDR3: TGCAGTGCCCCAGAGGCCCAGTACTTC.